This record concerns one T cell receptor (beta chain) sequence. What it recognizes is unknown. The data are from a study of T cell repertoires in ileal Crohn's disease. The CDR3 extends over 15 amino acids. V gave up 3 bases and J gave up 5 bases, with 15 bases separating them. Looked up from germline, CDR1 is SGHTS and CDR2 is YDEGEE. Study-level points and caveats: Active smokers at surgery had more clonal expansions than non-smokers. Sorted CD8 T cells held more high-frequency clones than CD4.

TCRdb's table, derived via immunoSEQ multiplex PCR, lists solely in-frame clones and lacks some. In the table there are 15,000 or so clones, approximately 94% of which are singletons. This chain uses TRBV5-8 with TRBJ2-1; tentatively, D is TRBD1 (6 bases). Material for sequencing was ileal tissue. The clonotype was recovered from an adult with Crohn's disease. Here the CDR3 reads CASSSRTVSDNEQFF. CDR3 DNA: TGTGCCAGCAGCTCTCGGACAGTTAGCGACAATGAGCAGTTCTTC. The full variable domain, in which reference TRBV5-8 and TRBJ2-1 provide the parts outside the CDR3, is EAGVTQSPTHLIKTRGQQATLRCSPISGHTSVYWYQQALGLGLQFLLWYDEGEERNRGNFPPRFSGRQFPNYSSELNVNALELEDSALYLCASSSRTVSDNEQFFGPGTRLTVL.